This T cell receptor beta chain comes out of a study of blood T cell repertoires in COVID-19. Study-wide background: Sites across the United States, Italy and Spain contributed samples from acute and convalescent COVID-19.

Germline assignment: CDR1 MDHEN and CDR2 SYDVKM. CDR3 length: 16 residues. J was trimmed by 7 bases and V by 5 bases; bases with no gene match: 11. TCRdb's copy holds only in-frame clones and misses some; the assay was immunoSEQ multiplex PCR. The data contain 300,000 or so clones, about 90% of them singletons. Symptom resolution, clearance, or two negative PCRs marked donors in Cohort 3 as recovered. Sequenced input: PBMCs or T cells enriched from blood (not recorded which). The sequence derives from a woman aged 30 to 39 who had recovered from COVID-19. The chain recombines TRBV28 with TRBJ1-6; 7 bases are shared with TRBD1. The CDR3 DNA follows: TGTGCCAGCAGTCCTCGACAGGGTCGGAACAATTCACCCCTCCACTTT. This gives the protein CASSPRQGRNNSPLHF. Filled out from reference TRBV28 and TRBJ1-6, the complete variable domain reads DVKVTQSSRYLVKRTGEKVFLECVQDMDHENMFWYRQDPGLGLRLIYFSYDVKMKEKGDIPEGYSVSREKKERFSLILESASTNQTSMYLCASSPRQGRNNSPLHFGNGTRLTVT.